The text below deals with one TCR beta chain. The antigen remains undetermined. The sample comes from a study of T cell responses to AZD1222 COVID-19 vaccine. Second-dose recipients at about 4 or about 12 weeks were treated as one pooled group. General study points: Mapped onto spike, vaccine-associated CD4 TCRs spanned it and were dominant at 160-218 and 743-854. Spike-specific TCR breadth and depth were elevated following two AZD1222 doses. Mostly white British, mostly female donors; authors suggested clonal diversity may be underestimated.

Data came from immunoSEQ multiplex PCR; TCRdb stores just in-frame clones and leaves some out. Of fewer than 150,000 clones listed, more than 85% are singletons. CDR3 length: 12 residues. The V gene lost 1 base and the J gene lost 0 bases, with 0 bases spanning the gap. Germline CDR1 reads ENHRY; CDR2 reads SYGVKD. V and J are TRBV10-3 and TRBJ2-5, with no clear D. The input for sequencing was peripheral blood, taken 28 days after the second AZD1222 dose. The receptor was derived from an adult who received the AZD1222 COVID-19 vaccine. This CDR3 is CAISEYQETQYF. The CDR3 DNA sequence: TGTGCCATCAGTGAGTACCAAGAGACCCAGTACTTC.